The 28 T cell receptor beta chains presented below share a single source sample, sequenced in a study of T cell responses to AZD1222 COVID-19 vaccine. The data were produced by immunoSEQ multiplex PCR, yet TCRdb's version contains in-frame clones alone and is incomplete. Of approximately 120,000 clones listed, over 80% were seen once; the top ten hold over 0.95%. The material sequenced was peripheral blood, taken on day 0 of AZD1222 vaccination. These receptors originate from an adult in good health.

This chain joins TRBV27 and TRBJ1-5, with 7 bases fitting TRBD1. Germline V gives CDR1 MNHEY, CDR2 SMNVEV (reference sequence). The junction had 8 bases not matched to a gene; V was cut back by 5 bases and J by 4 bases. The CDR3 spans 15 residues. This chain's CDR3 is CASSVRQGRNQPQHF. Written as DNA, the CDR3 is TGTGCCAGCAGTGTAAGACAGGGTAGGAATCAGCCCCAGCATTTT.

The rearrangement joins TRBV6-5 to TRBJ1-5; 8 bases align to TRBD1. The V and J ends lost 5 bases and 5 bases, in that order; junction bases with no gene match: 8. Looked up from germline, CDR1 is MNHEY and CDR2 is SVGAGI. The CDR3 is made up of 15 amino acids. In DNA form, the CDR3 reads TGTGCCAGCAGTCCAGGGGGCGCAGGACATCAGCCCCAGCATTTT. Translated, it gives CASSPGGAGHQPQHF.

The rearrangement joins TRBV19 to TRBJ1-2, with D tentatively TRBD1 (5 bases). Trimming removed 3 bases at V and 7 bases at J, with 9 bases between. The CDR3 covers 12 residues. Germline V gene lookup returns CDR1 LNHDA and CDR2 SQIVND (reference sequence). The CDR3 coding sequence is TGTGCCAGTAGTATCCCCGGGGGTGGCTACACCTTC. Its protein is CASSIPGGGYTF.

This sequence joins TRBV4-1 and TRBJ1-1; tentative D call: TRBD1 (6 bases). The CDR3 extends over 14 amino acids. V was cut by 1 base and J by 11 bases, with 17 bases left in between. CDR1 is MGHRA and CDR2 is YSYEKL in the germline V gene. Here the CDR3 DNA reads TGCGCCAGCAGCCAAGCCCGGGGGCTTGGTTTGGCTTTCTTT. Encoded protein: CASSQARGLGLAFF.

This chain joins TRBV24-1 and TRBJ2-1; D may be TRBD1 (5 bases). V dropped 5 bases and J dropped 10 bases, with 14 bases sitting between them. The CDR3 loop spans 13 amino acids. The germline V gene encodes CDR1 KGHDR and CDR2 SFDVKD. The CDR3 DNA is TGTGCCACCAGTGCCTCAAAGGACACAGAGCAGTTCTTC. Translating gives CATSASKDTEQFF.

J is TRBJ2-7 and V is TRBV28, with TRBD2 matching over 10 bases. CDR3 length: 14 residues. Germline CDR1 MDHEN, CDR2 SYDVKM. Trimming removed 6 bases from V and 4 bases from J; junction bases left unmatched: 6. The DNA of the CDR3 is TGTGCCAGCAGCCTGGGGACTAGCGTTTACGAGCAGTACTTC. Translation: CASSLGTSVYEQYF.

V is TRBV11-3 and J is TRBJ2-3; 10 bases agree with TRBD1. The CDR3 extends over 13 amino acids. Germline trimming cut 1 base from V and 11 bases from J; bases unmatched to any gene: 3. Germline V gene data show CDR1 as SGHNT and CDR2 as YENEEA. In DNA, the CDR3 is TGTGCCAGCAGCTTAGGGGACAGGGGTCAGCAGTATTTT. Translated: CASSLGDRGQQYF. The entire variable domain, with the rest obtained from reference TRBV11-3 and TRBJ2-3, is as follows: EAGVVQSPRYKIIEKKQPVAFWCNPISGHNTLYWYLQNLGQGPELLIRYENEEAVDDSQLPKDRFSAERLKGVDSTLKIQPAELGDSAVYLCASSLGDRGQQYFGPGTRLTVL.

The rearrangement links TRBV4-2 to TRBJ2-7; 8 nucleotides match TRBD2. Losses at the gene ends were 0 bases for V and 1 base for J; bases not matched to a gene: 5. CDR1 and CDR2 (germline): LGHNA, YNFKEQ. This CDR3 is built from 16 residues. As DNA, the CDR3 is TGTGCCAGCAGCCAAGATGGGCTAGCGGGTTCCTACGAGCAGTACTTC. Translated: CASSQDGLAGSYEQYF.

This clone was found once. The chain uses TRBV21-1 and TRBJ2-3; the listed D gene, TRBD2, was not tested against the DNA. TRBV21-1 has pseudogene status. The CDR3 loop spans 17 amino acids. The DNA of the CDR3 is TGTGCCAGCAGCCCCCAGGGACTAGCGGGATCTCCAGATACGCAGTATTTT. Translated: CASSPQGLAGSPDTQYF.

V is TRBV28 and J is TRBJ2-7; no firm D call. The V and J ends lost 6 bases and 3 bases respectively, with 21 bases between them. Germline-derived CDR1 and CDR2 are MDHEN and SYDVKM. The CDR3 sequence is 16 residues long. CDR3 residues: CASSPLEENLLYEQYF. DNA for the CDR3: TGTGCCAGCAGCCCCCTGGAAGAGAACCTCCTCTACGAGCAGTACTTC. Filled out from reference TRBV28 and TRBJ2-7, the complete variable domain reads DVKVTQSSRYLVKRTGEKVFLECVQDMDHENMFWYRQDPGLGLRLIYFSYDVKMKEKGDIPEGYSVSREKKERFSLILESASTNQTSMYLCASSPLEENLLYEQYFGPGTRLTVT.

The V and J genes are TRBV5-4 and TRBJ1-3; D remains ambiguous. The length of the CDR3 is 13 residues. Germline V gene lookup returns CDR1 SGHNT and CDR2 YYREEE (reference sequence). The V end lost 2 bases, the J end lost 2 bases, and 5 bases lay between the germline ends. As DNA, the CDR3 is TGTGCCAGCAGCTTTGGGGCTGGAAACACCATATATTTT. The encoded protein is CASSFGAGNTIYF.

This clone appeared a single time. The chain is built from TRBV5-1 and TRBJ2-1, with 11 bases aligning to TRBD2. The CDR3 contains 17 residues. J was trimmed by 4 bases and V by 4 bases; bases with no gene match: 10. Germline CDR1 SGHRS, CDR2 YFSETQ. This chain's CDR3 is CASSPTSGSRFYNEQFF. CDR3 nucleotides: TGCGCCAGCAGCCCAACTAGCGGGAGTCGCTTTTACAATGAGCAGTTCTTC.

V is TRBV5-1 and J is TRBJ2-7; TRBD2 might be the D (6 bases). The germline V and J ends were trimmed by 0 bases and 2 bases, with 12 bases remaining between them. CDR3 length: 15 residues. Per the germline V gene, CDR1 is SGHRS and CDR2 is YFSETQ. The CDR3 loop reads CASSLVGGGTYEQYF. CDR3 nucleotide sequence: TGCGCCAGCAGCTTGGTGGGAGGTGGGACCTACGAGCAGTACTTC. The complete variable domain, with remaining parts taken from reference TRBV5-1 and TRBJ2-7, reads KAGVTQTPRYLIKTRGQQVTLSCSPISGHRSVSWYQQTPGQGLQFLFEYFSETQRNKGNFPGRFSGRQFSNSRSEMNVSTLELGDSALYLCASSLVGGGTYEQYFGPGTRLTVT.

This chain connects TRBV7-8 to TRBJ1-5; D gene ambiguous. V lost 2 bases and J lost 0, with 8 bases in between. The CDR3 has 15 amino acids. CDR1 is SGHVS, CDR2 FQNEAQ, per germline. For the CDR3, the DNA is TGTGCCAGCAGCTTAAGAGAGTATAGCAATCAGCCCCAGCATTTT. This sequence encodes CASSLREYSNQPQHF.

The chain combines TRBV4-2 with TRBJ2-3, with TRBD2 matching 7 bases. The CDR3 is made up of 15 amino acids. Germline V gives CDR1 LGHNA, CDR2 YNFKEQ. J lost 2 bases, V lost 3 bases, and 5 bases had no gene match. The CDR3 here is CASSHGLEYTDTQYF. The CDR3 bases are TGTGCCAGCAGCCACGGACTAGAGTACACAGATACGCAGTATTTT.

The rearrangement joins TRBV6-5 to TRBJ2-7; D remains ambiguous. This CDR3 has 13 residues. Germline loops: CDR1 MNHEY, CDR2 SVGAGI. Trimming removed 2 bases at V and 0 bases at J, with 5 bases between. The CDR3 here is CASSYPGSYEQYF. CDR3 nucleotides: TGTGCCAGCAGTTACCCGGGCTCCTACGAGCAGTACTTC.

This chain links TRBV7-9 with TRBJ2-7; 8 nucleotides agree with TRBD2. Germline V gives CDR1 SEHNR, CDR2 FQNEAQ (reference sequence). The junction had 2 bases not matched to a gene; V was cut back by 1 base and J by 9 bases. The CDR3 extends over 12 amino acids. CDR3 DNA sequence: TGTGCCAGCAGCTTAGACGGGAGGGGGCAGTACTTC. Its translation is CASSLDGRGQYF.

In regard to this clone: Germline and junction disagree at one end, which may indicate a read error. The chain couples TRBV19 to TRBJ1-1; D possibly corresponds to TRBD1 (5 bases). From germline, CDR1 is LNHDA and CDR2 SQIVND (reference sequence). CDR3 length: 14 residues. The CDR3 region is CASSLGARVTGAFF. Here the CDR3 DNA reads TGTGCCAGTAGCCTTGGCGCCAGGGTTACTGGAGCTTTCTTT.

The chain has TRBV11-1 and TRBJ2-7; D is ambiguous. CDR3 length equals 16 residues. The germline V gene has CDR1 SGHAT and CDR2 FQDESV (reference sequence). The V gene lost 5 bases and the J gene lost 1 base, with 18 bases spanning the gap. The CDR3 region is CASSHQPVAASYEQYF. The CDR3 DNA follows: TGTGCCAGCAGCCATCAACCGGTAGCTGCTTCCTACGAGCAGTACTTC.

The J gene is TRBJ1-2, the V gene TRBV19, with TRBD1 identical over 8 bases. Germline loops: CDR1 LNHDA, CDR2 SQIVND (reference sequence). V gave up 5 bases and J gave up 3 bases; unmatched junction bases: 2. The CDR3 covers 13 residues. CDR3 nucleotides: TGTGCCAGTAGTTTGGGACAGGACTATGGCTACACCTTC. It specifies CASSLGQDYGYTF.

V is TRBV2 and J is TRBJ1-6; 8 positions agree with TRBD1. The CDR3 sequence is 14 residues long. V shed 5 bases and J 8 bases; nucleotides not matched to a gene: 5. CDR1 and CDR2 (germline): SNHLY, FYNNEI. CDR3 bases: TGTGCCAGCAGTTGGACAGGGAGGGATTCACCCCTCCACTTT. It encodes CASSWTGRDSPLHF.

The chain carries TRBV20-1 and TRBJ1-3; D gene unclear. Trimming cost V 2 bases and J 4 bases, with 3 bases left between them. Germline CDR1 and CDR2: DFQATT and SNEGSKA (reference sequence). This CDR3 has 11 residues. The chain's CDR3 is CSARSGNTIYF. CDR3 nucleotide sequence: TGCAGTGCTAGATCAGGAAACACCATATATTTT.

The V gene is TRBV27, the J gene TRBJ2-7; TRBD2 agrees at 9 bases. J lost 6 bases, V lost 5 bases, and 8 bases had no gene match. This CDR3 is 14 amino acids long. Germline V gene sequence: CDR1 MNHEY, CDR2 SMNVEV (reference sequence). The CDR3 region has the DNA TGTGCCAGCAGTGTACTAGCGGGCGCGTTCGAGCAGTACTTC. It is translated as CASSVLAGAFEQYF.

This clone was seen only once. This sequence joins TRBV30 and TRBJ2-7; 11 nucleotides agree with TRBD2. The CDR3 loop spans 16 amino acids. The V segment lost 7 bases and the J segment 0 bases; nucleotides outside the gene matches: 11. Germline-derived CDR1 and CDR2 are GTSNPN and SVGIG (reference sequence). The CDR3 here is CASLAGGRLSSYEQYF. As DNA, the CDR3 is TGTGCCTCCCTAGCGGGAGGCCGACTAAGCTCCTACGAGCAGTACTTC.

This rearrangement joins TRBV2 to TRBJ2-2; either TRBD1 or TRBD2 may supply D (6 bases each). The germline gives CDR1 SNHLY, CDR2 FYNNEI. Trimming stripped 6 bases from V and 1 base from J, with 12 bases between. The CDR3 is 15 amino acids. CDR3 sequence (DNA): TGTGCCAGCAGGGAGGGGACACTGAACACCGGGGAGCTGTTTTTT. Encoded protein: CASREGTLNTGELFF.

The rearrangement links TRBV6-5 to TRBJ1-5, with D perhaps matching TRBD1 (5 bases). This CDR3 region has 15 residues. V was pared by 6 bases and J by 7 bases, with 19 bases between. Germline-derived CDR1 and CDR2 are MNHEY and SVGAGI. CDR3 sequence: CASRLPRDGRQPQHF. The CDR3 nucleotides are TGTGCCAGCAGGCTCCCCAGGGATGGAAGACAGCCCCAGCATTTT.

The V call is TRBV3-1 (or the pseudogene TRBV3-2), the J call TRBJ2-7, with TRBD2 matching 8 bases. CDR1 LGHDT and CDR2 YNNKEL come from the germline V gene (reference sequence). Trimming at V came to 0 bases and at J to 3 bases, leaving 7 bases not matched to a gene. The CDR3 is 16 amino acids. CDR3 nucleotides: TGTGCCAGCAGCCAAGATGGGGCTAGCGGGCGCTACGAGCAGTACTTC. This sequence encodes CASSQDGASGRYEQYF.

This clone showed up just once. The chain employs TRBV10-2 and TRBJ1-4; D possibly corresponds to TRBD1 (5 bases). V lost 2 bases and J lost 4, with 11 bases in between. The CDR3 extends over 15 amino acids. Germline loops: CDR1 WSHSY, CDR2 SAAADI. The CDR3 DNA reads as TGCGCCAGCAGTGAGACCCAAGGGGATAATGAAAAACTGTTTTTT. Encoded protein: CASSETQGDNEKLFF.